This T cell receptor beta chain comes out of a study of CD8+CD57+ T cells in acquired aplastic anemia. Germline loops: CDR1 SGHDN, CDR2 FVKESK. Trimming shortened V by 0 bases and J by 7 bases, and 14 bases separated the two germline ends. This CDR3 spans 15 amino acids. Profiling of TCR beta VDJ combinations and CDR3 sequences used genomic DNA as template. TCRdb re-called the reads through MiXCR, storing one row per CDR3 protein. This sample has around 190,000 distinct CDR3 sequences; over 60% occur once, and the top ten carry approximately 32%. The sample holds one count of this clonotype. The V and J genes are TRBV14 and TRBJ2-3, with D tentatively TRBD2 (5 bases). This receptor was identified in a human donor in good health. Sequenced sample: sorted CD4+, CD8+, or CD8+CD57+ T cells (not recorded which) from PBMCs. The CDR3 DNA follows: TGTGCCAGCAGCCAAGATCAAGGGTACGGGAATACGCAGTATTTT. Protein product: CASSQDQGYGNTQYF.